Shown below are 25 T cell receptor beta chains from a single sample sequenced in a study of blood T cell repertoires in COVID-19. TCRdb's table, derived via immunoSEQ multiplex PCR, lists solely in-frame clones and lacks some. The table has fewer than 130,000 clones, 88% seen once; the top ten hold 3% to 3.5%. Sequences were obtained from peripheral blood. The receptors come from a woman in her 50s with acute or convalescent COVID-19.

This chain connects TRBV7-9 to TRBJ2-5; 7 bases are a match to TRBD1. V shed 7 bases, J shed 4 bases, and the junction held 9 bases outside the gene matches. Germline V gene sequence: CDR1 SEHNR, CDR2 FQNEAQ (reference sequence). The CDR3 contains 14 residues. CDR3 sequence (DNA): TGTGCCAGCAATCGACAGGGTGTTGGAGAGACCCAGTACTTC. Residues: CASNRQGVGETQYF. The full variable domain, completed using reference TRBV7-9 and TRBJ2-5, is DTGVSQNPRHKITKRGQNVTFRCDPISEHNRLYWYRQTLGQGPEFLTYFQNEAQLEKSRLLSDRFSAERPKGSFSTLEIQRTEQGDSAMYLCASNRQGVGETQYFGPGTRLLVL.

The genes are TRBV18 and TRBJ2-1; 10 nucleotides line up with TRBD2. Germline trimming cut 3 bases from V and 1 base from J; bases unmatched to any gene: 6. Germline V gives CDR1 KGHSH, CDR2 LQKENI. CDR3 length equals 17 residues. The CDR3 reads CASSPLSGGESYNEQFF. The CDR3 DNA follows: TGTGCCAGCTCACCGTTAAGCGGGGGGGAGTCCTACAATGAGCAGTTCTTC.

The gene calls are TRBV19 and TRBJ1-4, with TRBD1 matching over 10 bases. CDR1 and CDR2 from the germline V gene are LNHDA and SQIVND (reference sequence). Trimming at V came to 3 bases and at J to 7 bases, leaving 11 bases not matched to a gene. The CDR3 has 17 amino acids. The CDR3 spells CASSITTWDRGSEKLFF. For the CDR3, the DNA is TGTGCCAGTAGTATCACTACCTGGGACAGGGGATCTGAAAAACTGTTTTTT.

The chain recombines TRBV2 with TRBJ2-3; 7 bases align to TRBD2. Trimming at V came to 7 bases and at J to 5 bases, leaving 9 bases not matched to a gene. The CDR3 is made up of 14 amino acids. Germline V gives CDR1 SNHLY, CDR2 FYNNEI. The CDR3 DNA reads TGTGCCAGCATGGGGGGAGGGCCTATAGATACGCAGTATTTT. It is translated as CASMGGGPIDTQYF.

J is TRBJ2-3 and V is TRBV28, with 9 bases identical to TRBD1. V shed 5 bases, J shed 1 base, and the junction held 4 bases outside the gene matches. This CDR3 comprises 15 residues. Per the germline V gene, CDR1 is MDHEN and CDR2 is SYDVKM. DNA of the CDR3: TGTGCCAGCAGTAGTGGGGACAGGGGCACAGATACGCAGTATTTT. Its protein is CASSSGDRGTDTQYF.

V is TRBV11-2 and J is TRBJ2-2, with TRBD1 as a possible D gene (5 bases). Between the trimmed V and J ends, which lost 0 bases and 5 bases, there was a span of 13 bases. The CDR3 covers 16 residues. CDR1 and CDR2 (germline): SGHAT, FQNNGV. DNA of the CDR3: TGTGCCAGCAGCTTAGATCGGGCAGGGCGGACCGGGGAGCTGTTTTTT. Its protein product is CASSLDRAGRTGELFF.

The V call is TRBV28, the J call TRBJ2-1; TRBD2 matches at 12 bases. CDR1 is MDHEN, CDR2 SYDVKM, per germline. V lost 4 bases to trimming and J lost 3 bases; unmatched junction nucleotides: 7. The CDR3 contains 17 residues. The CDR3 region is CASSSLRLAGDYNEQFF. The DNA for the CDR3 is TGTGCCAGCAGTTCCCTGAGACTAGCGGGAGACTACAATGAGCAGTTCTTC.

The chain is built from TRBV4-1 and TRBJ2-7; TRBD2 might be the D (6 bases). The V gene's germline CDR1 is MGHRA and CDR2 YSYEKL. This CDR3 spans 17 amino acids. V lost 0 bases to trimming and J lost 2 bases, with 17 bases between them. The CDR3 protein is CASSQDLIAEAPYEQYF. The CDR3 DNA reads TGCGCCAGCAGCCAAGATCTGATAGCGGAGGCCCCCTACGAGCAGTACTTC.

This clone was counted only a few times. This chain joins TRBV6-5 and TRBJ2-1; TRBD2 aligns across 14 bases. Germline values: CDR1 MNHEY, CDR2 SVGAGI. This CDR3 comprises 15 residues. V was pared by 6 bases and J by 9 bases, with 7 bases of the junction left unmatched. The CDR3 region has the DNA TGTGCCAGCAGGGGGGGGACTAGCGGGAGTGGTGAGCAGTTCTTC. Translated: CASRGGTSGSGEQFF.

The chain carries TRBV11-2 and TRBJ2-7; 9 bases are shared with TRBD2. Germline assignment: CDR1 SGHAT and CDR2 FQNNGV. Germline trimming cut 5 bases from V and 5 bases from J; bases unmatched to any gene: 4. The CDR3 covers 13 residues. Here the CDR3 DNA reads TGTGCCAGCAGCGAGACTAGCGGACACGAGCAGTACTTC. It codes for CASSETSGHEQYF.

This chain joins TRBV28 and TRBJ1-1; no clear D gene. The V gene's germline CDR1 is MDHEN and CDR2 SYDVKM. The CDR3 is 12 amino acids. Trimming shortened V by 5 bases and J by 1 base, and 5 bases separated the two germline ends. CDR3 residues: CASSPSNTEAFF. The CDR3 DNA reads as TGTGCCAGCAGTCCCTCGAACACTGAAGCTTTCTTT. The entire variable domain, with the rest obtained from reference TRBV28 and TRBJ1-1, is as follows: DVKVTQSSRYLVKRTGEKVFLECVQDMDHENMFWYRQDPGLGLRLIYFSYDVKMKEKGDIPEGYSVSREKKERFSLILESASTNQTSMYLCASSPSNTEAFFGQGTRLTVV.

This chain links TRBV10-3 with TRBJ1-4, with D perhaps matching TRBD1 (6 bases). The CDR3 extends over 13 amino acids. CDR1 and CDR2 (germline): ENHRY, SYGVKD. Trimming cost V 9 bases and J 8 bases, with 16 bases left between them. CDR3 bases: TGTGCCATAACACAGGGAATTAACGAAAAACTGTTTTTT. Encoded protein: CAITQGINEKLFF.

The rearrangement uses TRBV9 and TRBJ2-1, with TRBD2 matching over 8 bases. Germline CDR1 SGDLS, CDR2 YYNGEE. The junction had 6 bases not matched to a gene; V was cut back by 4 bases and J by 3 bases. This CDR3 comprises 15 residues. In DNA, the CDR3 is TGTGCCAGCAGCCTTGGACTAGCAGACTACAATGAGCAGTTCTTC. This translates into CASSLGLADYNEQFF.

V gene TRBV7-8 combines with J gene TRBJ2-7; 7 bases line up with TRBD2. With 4 bases clipped from V and 1 base from J, the junction kept 10 bases outside the gene matches. The germline gives CDR1 SGHVS, CDR2 FQNEAQ. This CDR3 comprises 16 residues. CDR3 amino acids: CASSSGGLSRSYEQYF. For the CDR3, the DNA is TGTGCCAGCAGCTCGGGGGGACTATCCCGGTCCTACGAGCAGTACTTC. The variable domain in full, completed from reference TRBV7-8 and TRBJ2-7, reads GAGVSQSPRYKVAKRGQDVALRCDPISGHVSLFWYQQALGQGPEFLTYFQNEAQLDKSGLPSDRFFAERPEGSVSTLKIQRTQQEDSAVYLCASSSGGLSRSYEQYFGPGTRLTVT.

This chain links TRBV5-1 with TRBJ2-3; possible D gene TRBD1, 5 bases. The V gene's germline CDR1 is SGHRS and CDR2 YFSETQ. The CDR3 length is 15 residues. V dropped 4 bases and J dropped 1 base, with 13 bases sitting between them. CDR3 bases: TGCGCCAGCAGCCTACAGACAGAACGCACAGATACGCAGTATTTT. Residues: CASSLQTERTDTQYF. The full variable domain, rest sourced from reference TRBV5-1 and TRBJ2-3, is KAGVTQTPRYLIKTRGQQVTLSCSPISGHRSVSWYQQTPGQGLQFLFEYFSETQRNKGNFPGRFSGRQFSNSRSEMNVSTLELGDSALYLCASSLQTERTDTQYFGPGTRLTVL.

The chain couples TRBV30 to TRBJ1-1, with a possible D match to TRBD1 (5 bases). V was cut by 2 bases and J by 0 bases, with 7 bases left in between. The CDR3 extends over 13 amino acids. Germline V gene lookup returns CDR1 GTSNPN and CDR2 SVGIG (reference sequence). The CDR3 loop reads CAWSRGMNTEAFF. As DNA, the CDR3 is TGTGCCTGGAGTAGGGGTATGAACACTGAAGCTTTCTTT. The full variable domain, its missing parts supplied by reference TRBV30 and TRBJ1-1, is SQTIHQWPATLVQPVGSPLSLECTVEGTSNPNLYWYRQAAGRGLQLLFYSVGIGQISSEVPQNLSASRPQDRQFILSSKKLLLSDSGFYLCAWSRGMNTEAFFGQGTRLTVV.

This chain uses TRBV6-5 with TRBJ1-4; the match to TRBD1 covers 7 bases. Trimming took 0 bases from V and 8 from J; bases not matched to a gene: 3. The V gene's germline CDR1 is MNHEY and CDR2 SVGAGI. The CDR3 has 14 residues. In DNA form, the CDR3 reads TGTGCCAGCAGTTACTCCCGACAGGGCGAAAAACTGTTTTTT. Translation: CASSYSRQGEKLFF.

This rearrangement joins TRBV24-1 to TRBJ1-5; perhaps TRBD1 as D (6 bases). The germline V and J ends were trimmed by 0 bases and 0 bases, with 17 bases remaining between them. This CDR3 contains 19 residues. CDR1 and CDR2 from the germline V gene are KGHDR and SFDVKD. CDR3 sequence reads: CATSDLPIGTLDSNQPQHF. CDR3 coding DNA: TGTGCCACCAGTGATTTGCCGATCGGGACACTCGATAGCAATCAGCCCCAGCATTTT.

The genes are TRBV5-8 and TRBJ2-2; D unclear. Germline lookup yields CDR1 SGHTS and CDR2 YDEGEE. CDR3 length equals 13 residues. V lost 7 bases to trimming and J lost 4 bases, with 11 bases between them. CDR3 DNA: TGTGCCAGCTCAGGCCGTCTCACCGGGGAGCTGTTTTTT. Translated: CASSGRLTGELFF. Looking up the rest from reference TRBV5-8 and TRBJ2-2 gives the full variable domain: EAGVTQSPTHLIKTRGQQATLRCSPISGHTSVYWYQQALGLGLQFLLWYDEGEERNRGNFPPRFSGRQFPNYSSELNVNALELEDSALYLCASSGRLTGELFFGEGSRLTVL.

The chain links TRBV11-1 to TRBJ1-1, with D hard to call. CDR3 length equals 14 residues. Germline V gene data show CDR1 as SGHAT and CDR2 as FQDESV (reference sequence). The V end was cut by 1 base, the J end by 4 bases, with 10 bases between. In DNA form, the CDR3 reads TGTGCCAGCAGCTTAGGATCGGGAAGCACTGAAGCTTTCTTT. The encoded protein is CASSLGSGSTEAFF.

This chain joins TRBV30 and TRBJ1-1; TRBD1 might be the D (5 bases). The CDR3 length is 14 residues. Trimming removed 2 bases from V and 1 base from J, with 11 bases in between. Germline assignment: CDR1 GTSNPN and CDR2 SVGIG (reference sequence). The DNA of the CDR3 is TGTGCCTGGAGTCGGGACTTCCCGAACACTGAAGCTTTCTTT. This encodes CAWSRDFPNTEAFF.

This clone was seen a handful of times. The genes are TRBV18 and TRBJ1-5; 8 bases map to TRBD1. CDR3 length: 16 amino acids. The V and J ends lost 6 bases and 1 base, in that order; junction bases with no gene match: 8. Germline V gives CDR1 KGHSH, CDR2 LQKENI. The CDR3 spells CASSHQGAVSNQPQHF. The CDR3 bases are TGTGCCAGCTCCCACCAGGGGGCTGTAAGCAATCAGCCCCAGCATTTT.

This clone was seen a handful of times. The V and J genes are TRBV2 and TRBJ2-1; tentatively, D is TRBD1 (6 bases). The V end lost 0 bases, the J end lost 14 bases, and 14 bases lay between the germline ends. The CDR3 has 13 amino acids. Germline V gives CDR1 SNHLY, CDR2 FYNNEI. This CDR3 is CASSEATGTKEFF. As DNA, the CDR3 is TGTGCCAGCAGTGAAGCCACCGGGACAAAGGAGTTCTTC.

The genes are TRBV28 and TRBJ2-7; no reliable D call. V lost 6 bases and J lost 3, with 6 bases in between. The CDR3 runs 11 residues. Germline V lookup: CDR1 MDHEN, CDR2 SYDVKM. CDR3 in DNA: TGTGCCAGCAGACATCTCTACGAGCAGTACTTC. Its translation: CASRHLYEQYF.

The rearrangement uses TRBV27 and TRBJ2-1, with D perhaps TRBD2 (6 bases). CDR1 MNHEY and CDR2 SMNVEV come from the germline V gene (reference sequence). V lost 0 bases, J lost 2 bases, and 8 bases lay in between. The CDR3 has 15 residues. CDR3 nucleotide sequence: TGTGCCAGCAGTTTATCGTGGAGGGCCTACAATGAGCAGTTCTTC. This sequence encodes CASSLSWRAYNEQFF.